This T cell receptor beta chain was captured in a study of blood T cell repertoires in COVID-19. Trimming removed 4 bases from V and 8 bases from J; junction bases left unmatched: 7. Germline V gene sequence: CDR1 SGHRS, CDR2 YFSETQ. There are 13 residues in the CDR3. Original processing notes: It was from reference gene primer amplification that nucleated cell counts were estimated. The repertoire was sequenced with immunoSEQ multiplex PCR; TCRdb's copy has only in-frame clones and lacks some. The DNA was the basis for D and trimming; V, J and clone size are from that table. Among 150,000 to 200,000 clones listed, 75% to 90% were seen once.

This TCR was recovered from a man between 65 and 85 years old with active or convalescent COVID-19. The rearrangement joins TRBV5-1 to TRBJ1-2, with 8 nucleotides matching TRBD1. Specimen: peripheral blood. The CDR3 DNA is TGCGCCAGCAGCCCAGGACAGGGTTTCGGCTACACCTTC. Translated: CASSPGQGFGYTF.